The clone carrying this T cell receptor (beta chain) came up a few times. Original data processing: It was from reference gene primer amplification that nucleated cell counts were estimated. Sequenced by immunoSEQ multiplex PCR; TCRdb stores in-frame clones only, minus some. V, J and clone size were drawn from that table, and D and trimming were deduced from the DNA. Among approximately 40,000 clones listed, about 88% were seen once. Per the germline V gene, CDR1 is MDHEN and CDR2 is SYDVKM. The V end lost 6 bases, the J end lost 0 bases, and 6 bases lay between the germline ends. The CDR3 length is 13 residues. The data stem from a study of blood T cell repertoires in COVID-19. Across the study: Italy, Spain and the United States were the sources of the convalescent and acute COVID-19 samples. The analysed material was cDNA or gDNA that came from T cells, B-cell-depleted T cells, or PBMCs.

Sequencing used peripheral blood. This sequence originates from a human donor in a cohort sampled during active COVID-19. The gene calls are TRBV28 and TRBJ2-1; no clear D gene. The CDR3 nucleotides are TGTGCCAGCAGCCTCTTCTCCTACAATGAGCAGTTCTTC. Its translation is CASSLFSYNEQFF.